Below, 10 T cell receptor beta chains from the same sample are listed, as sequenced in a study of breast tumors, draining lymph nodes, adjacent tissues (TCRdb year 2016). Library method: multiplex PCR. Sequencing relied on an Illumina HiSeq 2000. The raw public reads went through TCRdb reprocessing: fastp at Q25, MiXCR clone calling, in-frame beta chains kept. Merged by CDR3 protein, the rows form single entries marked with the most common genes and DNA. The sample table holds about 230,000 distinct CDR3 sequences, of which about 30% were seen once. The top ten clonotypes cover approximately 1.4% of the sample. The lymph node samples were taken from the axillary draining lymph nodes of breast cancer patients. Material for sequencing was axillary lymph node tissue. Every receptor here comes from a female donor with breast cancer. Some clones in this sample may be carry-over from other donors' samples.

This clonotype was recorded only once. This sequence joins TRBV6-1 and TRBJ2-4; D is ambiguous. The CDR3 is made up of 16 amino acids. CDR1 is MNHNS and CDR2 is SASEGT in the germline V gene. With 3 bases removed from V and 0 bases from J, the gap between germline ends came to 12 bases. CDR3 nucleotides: TGTGCCAGCAGTGAGTTAAGCTGCCTAGCCAAAAACATTCAGTACTTC. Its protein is CASSELSCLAKNIQYF.

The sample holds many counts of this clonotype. The CDR3 sequence is CASSERGTTNEQFF. The CDR3 DNA reads TGTGCCAGCAGTGAACGAGGGACTACAAATGAGCAGTTCTTC. The V and J genes are TRBV6-1 and TRBJ2-1; 7 bases are shared with TRBD2. The CDR3 is 14 residues long. Trimming removed 2 bases from V and 7 bases from J; junction bases left unmatched: 5. Germline CDR1 and CDR2: MNHNS and SASEGT.

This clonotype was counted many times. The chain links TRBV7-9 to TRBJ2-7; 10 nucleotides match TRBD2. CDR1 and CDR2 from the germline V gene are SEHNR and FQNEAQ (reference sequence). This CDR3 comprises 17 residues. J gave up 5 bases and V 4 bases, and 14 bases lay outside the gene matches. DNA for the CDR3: TGTGCCAGCAGCTCCGCCCCCGGGACTAGCGTTCTTCACGAGCAGTACTTC. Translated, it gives CASSSAPGTSVLHEQYF.

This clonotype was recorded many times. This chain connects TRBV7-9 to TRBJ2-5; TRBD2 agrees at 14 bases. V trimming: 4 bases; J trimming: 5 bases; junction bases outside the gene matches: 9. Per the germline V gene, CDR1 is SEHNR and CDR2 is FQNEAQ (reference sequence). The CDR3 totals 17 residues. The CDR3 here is CASSSGTSGRTGETQYF. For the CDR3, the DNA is TGTGCCAGCAGCTCCGGGACTAGCGGGAGAACTGGCGAGACCCAGTACTTC.

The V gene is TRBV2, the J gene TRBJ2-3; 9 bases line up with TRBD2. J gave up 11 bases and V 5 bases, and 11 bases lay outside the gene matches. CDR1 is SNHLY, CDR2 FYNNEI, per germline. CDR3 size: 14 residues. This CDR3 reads CASSRHPSGNEQYF. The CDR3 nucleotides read TGTGCCAGCAGTCGACACCCTAGCGGGAATGAGCAGTATTTT.

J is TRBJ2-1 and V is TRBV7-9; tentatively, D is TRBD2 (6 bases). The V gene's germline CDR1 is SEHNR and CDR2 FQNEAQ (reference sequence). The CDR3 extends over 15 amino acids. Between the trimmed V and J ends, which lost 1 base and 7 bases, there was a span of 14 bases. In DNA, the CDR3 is TGTGCCAGCAGCTTAGTGGAGGGAGCAGCAAATGAGCAGTTCTTC. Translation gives CASSLVEGAANEQFF.

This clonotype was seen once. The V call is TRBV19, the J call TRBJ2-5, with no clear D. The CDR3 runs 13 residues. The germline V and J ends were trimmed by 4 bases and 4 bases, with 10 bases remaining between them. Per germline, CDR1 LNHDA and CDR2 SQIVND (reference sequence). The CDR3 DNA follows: TGTGCCAGTAGTAGGGCTAAGACAGAGACCCAGTACTTC. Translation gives CASSRAKTETQYF.

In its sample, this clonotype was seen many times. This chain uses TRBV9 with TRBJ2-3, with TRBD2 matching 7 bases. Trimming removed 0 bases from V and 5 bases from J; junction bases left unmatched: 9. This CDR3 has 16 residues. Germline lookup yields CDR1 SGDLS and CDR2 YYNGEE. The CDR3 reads CASSVEVGGFEDTQYF. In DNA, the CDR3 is TGTGCCAGCAGCGTAGAAGTGGGAGGGTTTGAAGATACGCAGTATTTT.

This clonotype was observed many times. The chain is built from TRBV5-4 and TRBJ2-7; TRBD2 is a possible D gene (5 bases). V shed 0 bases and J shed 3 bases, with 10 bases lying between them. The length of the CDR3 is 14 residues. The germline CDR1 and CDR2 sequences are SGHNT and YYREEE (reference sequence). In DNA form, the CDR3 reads TGTGCCAGCAGCTTGGGCGGGTCTAACTACGAGCAGTACTTC. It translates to CASSLGGSNYEQYF. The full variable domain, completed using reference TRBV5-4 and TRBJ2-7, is ETGVTQSPTHLIKTRGQQVTLRCSSQSGHNTVSWYQQALGQGPQFIFQYYREEENGRGNFPPRFSGLQFPNYSSELNVNALELDDSALYLCASSLGGSNYEQYFGPGTRLTVT.

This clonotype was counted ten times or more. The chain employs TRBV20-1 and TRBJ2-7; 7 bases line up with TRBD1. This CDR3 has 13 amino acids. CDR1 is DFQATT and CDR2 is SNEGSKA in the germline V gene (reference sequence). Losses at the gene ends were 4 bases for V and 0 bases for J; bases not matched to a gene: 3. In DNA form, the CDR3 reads TGCAGTGCTACAGGGGGTTCCTCCTACGAGCAGTACTTC. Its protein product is CSATGGSSYEQYF.